This T cell receptor (beta chain) was documented in a study of T cells in Graves' hyperthyroidism and ophthalmopathy. Study as a whole: Peripheral blood was collected at initial diagnosis, before any treatment. Findings and caveats of the study: Appearing also in blood were most of the thyroid clonotypes expanded above 0.001.

The CDR3 spans 15 residues. V lost 7 bases to trimming and J lost 5 bases, with 17 bases between them. Germline V gene lookup returns CDR1 LNHDA and CDR2 SQIVND (reference sequence). RNA transcripts were the template for amplifying TCR beta CDR3 regions. During a first-round RT-PCR of the TCR CDR3, the HTBI primer set was used. TCRdb redid the calling of the multiplex PCR reads with MiXCR, one entry per CDR3 protein. The table has under 750,000 distinct CDR3 sequences, around 20% seen once. Concerning this clonotype: Its antigen is unidentified.

This receptor was obtained from a woman aged 45-65 years with Graves' hyperthyroidism that later progressed to Graves' ophthalmopathy. The chain couples TRBV19 to TRBJ2-2; weak D call: TRBD2 (6 bases). The sequencing sample was made of blood. The CDR3 coding sequence is TGTGCCAGTACCCCGGAGGGGCGCGTGACCGGGGAGCTGTTTTTT. Translating gives CASTPEGRVTGELFF. Using reference TRBV19 and TRBJ2-2 for the parts outside the CDR3, the full variable domain is DGGITQSPKYLFRKEGQNVTLSCEQNLNHDAMYWYRQDPGQGLRLIYYSQIVNDFQKGDIAEGYSVSREKKESFPLTVTSAQKNPTAFYLCASTPEGRVTGELFFGEGSRLTVL.